This section outlines one T cell receptor beta chain sequence together with its context. Its antigen remains unknown. The junction does not match germline at one end; this may be a read error. These data belong to a study of beta chain features in type 1 diabetes. Study outcomes and limitations: TCRB rearrangement may or may not be influenced by HLA type; here this remained unresolved.

The CDR3 length is 16 residues. Germline V gene sequence: CDR1 KGHSH, CDR2 LQKENI. Expressed TCRB transcripts were sequenced after all isolated RNA was converted to cDNA. Sequencing was performed with immunoSEQ multiplex PCR; in TCRdb, only in-frame clones are kept and a portion is missing. This sample has 120,000 to 150,000 clones; 6.9% occur once, and the top ten carry roughly 1.5%. This TCR was recovered from a woman aged 30 to 39 in good health. Material for sequencing was central memory CD4+ T cells from blood. This chain links TRBV18 with TRBJ2-7, with D tentatively TRBD2 (6 bases). The CDR3: CVSSPRLGTNNYEQYF. The CDR3 coding sequence is TGTGTCAGCTCACCCCGACTAGGTACGAACAATTACGAGCAGTACTTC.